This TCR beta chain stems from a study of T cell responses to AZD1222 COVID-19 vaccine (dated by TCRdb to the early 2020s). Some background on the complete study: TCR sequencing covered some 250 trial participants: 207 given two doses of AZD1222 and around 26 given two doses of MenACWY control vaccine. Trial participants were enrolled by age into subgroups of 18-55, 56-69 and 70-plus years, and around 150, 28 and 57 TCR-sequenced participants, respectively, were included in these subgroups. What the research found in general, with its limitations: Because no day 14 peak-response samples were available, repertoires were characterized only after the peak T cell response. Participants were mostly white British and included more females than males, and it was suggested by the authors that clonal diversity may have been underestimated. CD4 TCRs associated with the vaccine covered the entire spike protein, and the dominant responses were in regions 160-218 and 743-854. After two AZD1222 doses, both the breadth and the depth of spike-specific TCRs were significantly higher than at day 0 and than in MenACWY recipients. In the small 56-69-year group, the increase in depth fell short of significance, most likely because of low power. Reportedly, almost half of the unique spike-specific TCRs recognized epitopes lying outside the regions that are mutated in the B.1.351 and B.1.1.7 variants. Only five or six AZD1222 recipients were SARS-CoV-2 seropositive at baseline, limiting conclusions about previously exposed vaccinees.

Via the germline V gene, CDR1 is SNHLY and CDR2 FYNNEI. The CDR3 runs 14 amino acids, cysteine and phenylalanine included. Left in the record is the CDR3 DNA by itself, 42 bases read in frame from the first base. Unmatched junction bases come to 9, with V trimmed by 7 bases and J by 10 bases. Remarks on this clone: What antigen it recognizes has not been identified. No quality values exist for individual bases; no much larger clone is one base distant.

The CDR3 regions of human TCRbeta chains were subjected to immunosequencing. On the authors' methods: Repertoire TCRs were matched against a reference library of SARS-CoV-2-specific TCRs generated with the MIRA antigen-specificity platform. Breadth was defined as the fraction of unique TCRs that were SARS-CoV-2-associated. Depth was defined as the fraction of total T cells that were SARS-CoV-2-associated. Using the MIRA data, each spike-specific TCR was assigned both to the spike region to which the TCR was reactive and to a CD4 or CD8 class. Log10-transformed breadth and depth values were compared by one-way ANOVA with Sidak's multiple comparisons tests. In its TCRdb copy, this immuneACCESS table keeps in-frame sequences only and misses some clones. Where compared with another copy, unresolved V genes explain less than half of these, and the others have no known cause. Clone size and the V and J calls come from that table; the DNA yielded D and trimming. The sample yields about 180,000 clones; around 93% were counted once. The ten largest account for around 0.93% of the sample.

According to the study, the label for this sample's time point signals: about 28 days (+/-7) after the second vaccine dose. What this sample's treatment or condition label stands for: meningococcal conjugate vaccine given as trial control. Samples from vaccinated people were obtained from the UK trials COV001 and COV002, which included a single-blind randomized controlled phase 2/3 trial of AZD1222 (ChAdOx1 nCoV-19) in healthy adults. Trial participant PBMC samples were collected at day 0 and day 28 after the second dose for TCRbeta chain sequencing. The clonotype comes from an adult who received the MenACWY meningococcal vaccine as a control. The chain uses TRBV2 and TRBJ2-1, and TRBD1 aligns with 11 junction nucleotides. Sequencing used peripheral blood, obtained 28 days after the second dose of the MenACWY control vaccine. The bases read TGTGCCAGCATCTACGGACAGGGGGCAAGGGAGCAGTTCTTC. This encodes CASIYGQGAREQFF.